This record covers a single TCR beta chain. Its antigen is unidentified. At one of its ends the junction is not consistent with the germline gene, which may arise from a read error. The data originate from a study of CD8 T cells in ankylosing spondylitis. MiXCR was run by TCRdb on the 5' RACE reads, yielding one entry per CDR3 protein. The sample carries 750,000 to 850,000 distinct CDR3 sequences, about an eighth recorded once. Notes on the study in general: In ankylosing spondylitis blood, a motif of fewer than 10 highly homologous TCR beta variants appeared characteristic.

Germline V gives CDR1 SSHAT, CDR2 FNYEAQ (reference sequence). CDR3 length: 14 residues. Material for sequencing was blood, either unsorted or a sorted T cell fraction (not recorded which). The chain uses TRBV7-7 and TRBJ2-7, with D possibly matching TRBD1 (6 bases). The clonotype was recovered from a male donor with ankylosing spondylitis. CDR3 in DNA: TGTGCTAGCAGCCCAAATGCTAGGGGGAGCAAGCAGTACTTC. Encoded protein: CASSPNARGSKQYF.